This TCR beta chain emerged from a study of blood T cells in healthy people across ages. Study-wide results and limits: Leaving the PBMCs unsorted stopped any conclusive comparison of naive versus antigen-experienced cells. Per million T cells, TCR beta diversity dropped roughly linearly as age increased. No one knew whether donors had CMV, which possibly confounded expanded clonotype changes.

Points on this clonotype: Antigen specificity is unknown.

Next came a second PCR, run for about 7 to 12 cycles, which used a sample-barcoded 5' primer along with a J-beta primer mix. Every cDNA molecule bore a tag from a template-switch adaptor containing 12 random nucleotides. Via MiXCR, TCRdb re-called the 5' RACE reads, giving one row per CDR3 protein. This sample has about 1.4 million distinct CDR3 sequences, with 45% to 70% found just once. Trimming took 3 bases from V and 6 from J, leaving 12 bases between them. The CDR3 covers 13 residues. Germline V CDR1 and CDR2: KGHSH, LQKENI. V gene TRBV18 combines with J gene TRBJ2-7, with D perhaps TRBD1 or TRBD2 (5 bases each). The receptor was isolated from a young man in good health. Sequencing was performed on blood. The CDR3 DNA follows: TGTGCCAGCTCACCGTCGGCTGGGGGCGAGCAGTACTTC. This sequence encodes CASSPSAGGEQYF.